Following are 26 T cell receptor beta chains from one sample sequenced in a study of T cells in Graves' hyperthyroidism and ophthalmopathy. Authors of the study amplified TCR beta CDR3 regions from RNA transcripts. HTBI primers were employed in a first-round RT-PCR of the TCR CDR3. Each CDR3 protein is one row after TCRdb ran MiXCR on the multiplex PCR reads. This sample has hundreds of thousands of distinct CDR3 sequences, with around a fifth found just once. Sequences were obtained from blood. These receptors were collected from an older woman with Graves' ophthalmopathy.

The chain joins TRBV7-2 to TRBJ2-4; D may be TRBD1 (5 bases). V lost 5 bases and J 6 bases, leaving 11 bases between the germline ends. The CDR3 sequence is 13 residues long. The V gene's germline CDR1 is SGHTA and CDR2 FQGNSA. Here the CDR3 reads CASSLNTGNIQYF. The DNA for the CDR3 is TGTGCCAGCAGCCTAAATACAGGAAACATTCAGTACTTC.

V usage is TRBV19 and J usage is TRBJ1-5; D not resolved. V was clipped by 9 bases and J by 9 bases, with 15 bases between them. The CDR3 runs 12 residues. Germline CDR1 reads LNHDA; CDR2 reads SQIVND (reference sequence). The CDR3 reads CASSWPAGPQHF. CDR3 DNA: TGTGCCAGCAGTTGGCCCGCCGGGCCCCAGCATTTT.

At least ten counts were recorded for this clonotype. The V call is TRBV2, the J call TRBJ1-5; no firm D call. Germline V CDR1 and CDR2: SNHLY, FYNNEI. V dropped 7 bases and J dropped 7 bases, with 11 bases sitting between them. The CDR3 loop spans 12 amino acids. The CDR3 DNA follows: TGTGCCAGCAAGGACCTTGGGCAGCCCCAGCATTTT. This codes for CASKDLGQPQHF.

A few counts support this clonotype. This chain joins TRBV10-3 and TRBJ2-2; D is undetermined. This CDR3 has 11 residues. The V end lost 11 bases, the J end lost 1 base, and 5 bases lay between the germline ends. Germline assignment: CDR1 ENHRY and CDR2 SYGVKD. The CDR3 reads CASMNTGELFF. DNA of the CDR3: TGTGCCTCGATGAACACCGGGGAGCTGTTTTTT.

In this sample, this clonotype turned up many times. The J gene is TRBJ2-7, the V gene TRBV6-1; D ambiguous. The CDR3 has 12 amino acids. The V gene's germline CDR1 is MNHNS and CDR2 SASEGT. With 7 bases removed from V and 7 bases from J, the gap between germline ends came to 14 bases. CDR3 bases: TGTGCCAGCAACTCGGCTTCTGGAGAGCAGTACTTC. This codes for CASNSASGEQYF.

The rearrangement links TRBV27 to TRBJ2-2; TRBD2 aligns across 8 bases. Germline V lookup: CDR1 MNHEY, CDR2 SMNVEV (reference sequence). The length of the CDR3 is 16 residues. Losses at the gene ends were 2 bases for V and 4 bases for J; bases not matched to a gene: 6. The CDR3 nucleotides are TGTGCCAGCAGTTTAGTAGCGGGACGGACCACCGGGGAGCTGTTTTTT. Protein product: CASSLVAGRTTGELFF.

V usage is TRBV20-1 and J usage is TRBJ1-3; D possibly corresponds to TRBD1 (5 bases). In germline, CDR1 is DFQATT, CDR2 SNEGSKA (reference sequence). The CDR3 totals 14 residues. V lost 6 bases, J lost 0 bases, and 12 bases lay in between. The CDR3 protein is CSARETFSGNTIYF. DNA for the CDR3: TGCAGTGCCAGGGAGACTTTCTCTGGAAACACCATATATTTT.

V usage is TRBV18 and J usage is TRBJ2-3; maybe TRBD2 (5 bases). The CDR3 is 11 residues long. From germline, CDR1 is KGHSH and CDR2 LQKENI. The V and J ends lost 3 bases and 8 bases respectively, with 6 bases between them. The CDR3 region has the DNA TGTGCCAGCTCACCTGCGGGTACGCAGTATTTT. Residues: CASSPAGTQYF.

The V call is TRBV20-1, the J call TRBJ2-2; D is ambiguous. V lost 2 bases and J lost 7, with 8 bases in between. CDR1 and CDR2 (germline): DFQATT, SNEGSKA (reference sequence). The CDR3 has 12 amino acids. The CDR3 is CSARPMGGELFF. CDR3 coding DNA: TGCAGTGCTAGACCGATGGGCGGGGAGCTGTTTTTT.

This clonotype appeared a few times. V and J are TRBV6-5 and TRBJ2-6; 10 positions agree with TRBD1. The CDR3 is made up of 17 amino acids. With V trimmed by 4 bases and J by 1 base, 4 bases remained unmatched. Germline V gives CDR1 MNHEY, CDR2 SVGAGI. CDR3 in DNA: TGTGCCAGCAGTTCGGGACAGGGGTTATCTGGGGCCAACGTCCTGACTTTC. It is translated as CASSSGQGLSGANVLTF.

The table lists this clonotype with a count of one. The chain employs TRBV19 and TRBJ2-4; 7 bases align to TRBD1. The CDR3 length is 14 residues. Trimming took 6 bases from V and 4 from J; bases not matched to a gene: 6. The germline V gene has CDR1 LNHDA and CDR2 SQIVND (reference sequence). The CDR3 DNA is TGTGCCAGTAGAGACCGGGACAGAAAAAACATTCAGTACTTC. Its translation: CASRDRDRKNIQYF.

J is TRBJ2-7 and V is TRBV28, with D maybe TRBD2 (7 bases). There are 14 residues in the CDR3. CDR1 MDHEN and CDR2 SYDVKM come from the germline V gene. The germline V and J ends were trimmed by 4 bases and 4 bases, with 14 bases remaining between them. The CDR3 spells CASSYTGRGYEQYF. The CDR3 region has the DNA TGTGCCAGCAGTTACACAGGGAGGGGGTACGAGCAGTACTTC.

The chain couples TRBV12-3 or TRBV12-4 to TRBJ1-6, with D unresolved. Trimming cost V 3 bases and J 0 bases, with 6 bases left between them. This CDR3 has 15 amino acids. Here the CDR3 reads CASSFQNSYNSPLHF. CDR3 DNA: TGTGCCAGCAGTTTTCAGAACTCCTATAATTCACCCCTCCACTTT.

The rearrangement uses TRBV19 and TRBJ2-5, with 12 bases aligning to TRBD2. V gave up 6 bases and J gave up 9 bases; unmatched junction bases: 11. The CDR3 spans 15 residues. The germline CDR1 and CDR2 sequences are LNHDA and SQIVND (reference sequence). In DNA form, the CDR3 reads TGTGCCAGTAGCCCCGAACTAGCGGGGGGTGAGGCCCAGTACTTC. Its protein is CASSPELAGGEAQYF.

This clonotype appeared many times. The chain is built from TRBV30 and TRBJ1-1; 7 bases match TRBD1. Germline CDR1 reads GTSNPN; CDR2 reads SVGIG (reference sequence). Unmatched junction bases numbered 6, after V lost 0 bases and J lost 5 bases. The CDR3 extends over 14 amino acids. DNA of the CDR3: TGTGCCTGGAGTGTCGGGACAGTTGGGACTGAAGCTTTCTTT. Translation gives CAWSVGTVGTEAFF.

About this clonotype itself: The junction does not match germline at one end; this may be a read error. The genes are TRBV7-8 and TRBJ2-2, with D possibly being TRBD1 (6 bases). The germline CDR1 and CDR2 sequences are SGHVS and FQNEAQ. The CDR3 consists of 14 residues. CDR3: CASGLGQPAGELFF. DNA for the CDR3: TGTGCCAGCGGCTTAGGACAGCCCGCCGGGGAGCTGTTTTTT. The full variable domain, rest sourced from reference TRBV7-8 and TRBJ2-2, is GAGVSQSPRYKVAKRGQDVALRCDPISGHVSLFWYQQALGQGPEFLTYFQNEAQLDKSGLPSDRFFAERPEGSVSTLKIQRTQQEDSAVYLCASGLGQPAGELFFGEGSRLTVL.

This clonotype was observed a few times. Here the CDR3 reads CASSADQGIGNTIYF. In DNA form, the CDR3 reads TGTGCCAGCAGCGCAGATCAGGGAATAGGAAACACCATATATTTT. The rearrangement links TRBV7-8 to TRBJ1-3; possibly TRBD1 for D (5 bases). Germline-derived CDR1 and CDR2 are SGHVS and FQNEAQ. The CDR3 contains 15 residues. V was cut by 5 bases and J by 4 bases, with 15 bases left in between.

This clonotype turned up a few times. The gene calls are TRBV20-1 and TRBJ1-2, with D perhaps TRBD1 (5 bases). Per germline, CDR1 DFQATT and CDR2 SNEGSKA (reference sequence). V was pared by 5 bases and J by 14 bases, with 15 bases between. The CDR3 consists of 10 residues. CDR3 loop: CSALDTLLTF. The DNA for the CDR3 is TGCAGTGCTCTGGACACACTTTTGACCTTC.

This clonotype came up many times. This chain uses TRBV12-3 or TRBV12-4 with TRBJ1-1, with D possibly being TRBD1 (5 bases). The length of the CDR3 is 14 residues. V lost 3 bases, J lost 6 bases, and 14 bases lay in between. The CDR3 DNA reads as TGTGCCAGCAGTTTCCCGGGACGAAAAGCTGAAGCTTTCTTT. It is translated as CASSFPGRKAEAFF.

Only one count was recorded for this clonotype. The J gene is TRBJ2-1, the V gene TRBV5-1, with D hard to call. V shed 1 base and J shed 2 bases, with 10 bases lying between them. Looked up from germline, CDR1 is SGHRS and CDR2 is YFSETQ. This CDR3 is built from 15 residues. The CDR3 reads CASSLSRQPYNEQFF. The CDR3 DNA follows: TGCGCCAGCAGCTTGTCTCGCCAGCCCTACAATGAGCAGTTCTTC. Combining the CDR3 with reference TRBV5-1 and TRBJ2-1 gives the whole variable domain KAGVTQTPRYLIKTRGQQVTLSCSPISGHRSVSWYQQTPGQGLQFLFEYFSETQRNKGNFPGRFSGRQFSNSRSEMNVSTLELGDSALYLCASSLSRQPYNEQFFGPGTRLTVL.

J is TRBJ1-2 and V is TRBV29-1; 8 bases align to TRBD1. There are 13 residues in the CDR3. Germline-derived CDR1 and CDR2 are SQVTM and ANQGSEA. With 7 bases clipped from V and 4 bases from J, the junction kept 8 bases outside the gene matches. CDR3: CSAEDREGYGYTF. CDR3 nucleotide sequence: TGCAGCGCCGAGGACAGGGAAGGCTATGGCTACACCTTC.

In this sample, this clonotype turned up many times. The gene calls are TRBV12-3 or TRBV12-4 and TRBJ2-7; 12 bases agree with TRBD2. This CDR3 region has 15 residues. J gave up 3 bases and V 1 base, and 1 base lay outside the gene matches. In DNA form, the CDR3 reads TGTGCCAGCAGTTTAGGGACTAGCGGGATCTACGAGCAGTACTTC. Translation gives CASSLGTSGIYEQYF.

The rearrangement uses TRBV3-1 and TRBJ2-7; a weak D match, TRBD2 (6 bases). CDR1 LGHDT and CDR2 YNNKEL come from the germline V gene (reference sequence). Trimming took off 1 base at V and 5 bases at J, with 15 bases between the two ends. The CDR3 is made up of 15 amino acids. CDR3 bases: TGTGCCAGCAGCCAAGCCCTAGCCCGGGGGAACGAGCAGTACTTC. It yields the protein CASSQALARGNEQYF.

J is TRBJ2-5 and V is TRBV15, with 10 nucleotides matching TRBD2. The trim removed 5 bases at V and 5 bases at J, leaving 8 bases unmatched. Germline CDR1 LNHNV, CDR2 YYDKDF (reference sequence). The CDR3 has 15 residues. CDR3: CATSGIAGGSETQYF. The CDR3 nucleotides read TGTGCCACCAGCGGGATAGCGGGAGGTTCGGAGACCCAGTACTTC.

This clonotype was observed at least ten times. The chain joins TRBV12-5 to TRBJ1-2; 9 positions match TRBD1. V lost 0 bases and J lost 0; bases outside the gene matches: 14. This CDR3 has 20 residues. CDR1 and CDR2 from the germline V gene are LGHNT and FRNRAP. In DNA, the CDR3 is TGTGCTAGTGGTTTGGTACTTGCGGGACAGGGCAAACCTCCTAACTATGGCTACACCTTC. It codes for CASGLVLAGQGKPPNYGYTF.

This clonotype was seen more than once but under ten times. The V call is TRBV20-1, the J call TRBJ2-1, with 7 positions matching TRBD2. This CDR3 contains 17 residues. J gave up 0 bases and V 5 bases, and 13 bases lay outside the gene matches. The germline CDR1 and CDR2 sequences are DFQATT and SNEGSKA (reference sequence). The CDR3 DNA reads as TGCAGTGCTGCGGGCCTAGCGGCCCAATCCTCCTACAATGAGCAGTTCTTC. This sequence encodes CSAAGLAAQSSYNEQFF.